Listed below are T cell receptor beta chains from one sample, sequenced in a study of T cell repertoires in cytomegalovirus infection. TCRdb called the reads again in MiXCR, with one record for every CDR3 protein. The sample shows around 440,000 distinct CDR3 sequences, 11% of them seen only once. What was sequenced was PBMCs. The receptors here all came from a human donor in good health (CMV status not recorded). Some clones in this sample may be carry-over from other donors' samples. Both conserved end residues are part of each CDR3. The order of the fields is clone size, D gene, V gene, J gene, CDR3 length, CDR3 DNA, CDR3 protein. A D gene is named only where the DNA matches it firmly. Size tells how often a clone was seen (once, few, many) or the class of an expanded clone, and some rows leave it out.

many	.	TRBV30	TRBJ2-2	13	TGTGCCTGGAGTGCTATGAACACCGGGGAGCTGTTTTTT	CAWSAMNTGELFF
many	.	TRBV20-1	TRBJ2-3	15	TGCAGTGCTAGATCGGCACATAGGGGCACAGATACGCAGTATTTT	CSARSAHRGTDTQYF
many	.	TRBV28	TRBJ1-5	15	TGTGCCAGCAGTTTAATGAGTAATAGCAATCAGCCCCAGCATTTT	CASSLMSNSNQPQHF
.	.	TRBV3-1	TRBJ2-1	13	TGTGCCAGCAGCCAACGGCAGGTCAATGAGCAGTTCTTC	CASSQRQVNEQFF
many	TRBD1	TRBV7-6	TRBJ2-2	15	TGTGCCAGCAGCTTAGACAGGGGGCGCACCGGGGAGCTGTTTTTT	CASSLDRGRTGELFF
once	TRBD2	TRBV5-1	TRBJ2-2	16	TGCGCCAGCAGCTTGGAATTAGCGGGACCCACCGGGGAGCTGTTTTTT	CASSLELAGPTGELFF
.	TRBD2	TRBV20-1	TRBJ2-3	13	TGCAGTGCTCCTCTAGCGGGCACAGATACGCAGTATTTT	CSAPLAGTDTQYF
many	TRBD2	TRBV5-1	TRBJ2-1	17	TGCGCCAGCAGCTTCCGCGTAGCGGGAGGGCCTGGGAATGAGCAGTTCTTC	CASSFRVAGGPGNEQFF
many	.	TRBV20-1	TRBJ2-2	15	TGCAGTGCTAGGAATACCGGGACTCCGATCGGGGAGCTGTTTTTT	CSARNTGTPIGELFF
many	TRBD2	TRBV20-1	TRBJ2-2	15	TGCAGTGCTAGAGTAGCGGGAGTCTACACCGGGGAGCTGTTTTTT	CSARVAGVYTGELFF
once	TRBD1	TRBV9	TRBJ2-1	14	TGTGCCAGCAGCGCAGACGACAGGGGCAGTGAGCAGTTCTTC	CASSADDRGSEQFF
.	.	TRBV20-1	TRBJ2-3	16	TGCAGTGCTAGTCTAAGCGAGCTGCCGAGCACAGATACGCAGTATTTT	CSASLSELPSTDTQYF
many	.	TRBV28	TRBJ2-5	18	TGTGCCAGCAGTTTGCCACAGGGAGCTCCTACGAGGGGAGAGACCCAGTACTTC	CASSLPQGAPTRGETQYF
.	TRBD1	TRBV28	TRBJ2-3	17	TGTGCCAGCAGTTTATGGGGGACAGCCCTCTTAAGGGATATGCAGTATTTT	CASSLWGTALLRDMQYF
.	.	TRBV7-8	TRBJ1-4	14	TGTGCCAGCAGCTTAGACCAAGCCAATGAAAACCTGTTTTTT	CASSLDQANENLFF
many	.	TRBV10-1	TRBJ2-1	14	TGCGCCAGCAGCCTAACCTTGGGCGTGGGTGAGCAGTTCTTC	CASSLTLGVGEQFF
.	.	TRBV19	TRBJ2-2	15	TGTGCCAGTAGTATAGGACTGTTCGAGGGCGGGGAGCTGTTTTTT	CASSIGLFEGGELFF
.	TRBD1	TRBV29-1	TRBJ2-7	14	TGCAGCGTTCGGGGACAGGGAGTCGACTACGAGCAGTACTTC	CSVRGQGVDYEQYF
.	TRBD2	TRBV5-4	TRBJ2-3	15	TGTGCCAGCAGCCCGGGGACGGGAGGGCCGAATACGCAGTATTTT	CASSPGTGGPNTQYF
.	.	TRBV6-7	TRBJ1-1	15	TGTGCCATCAGCGAGATAGGGAGACGATGCACTGAAGCTTTCTTT	CAISEIGRRCTEAFF
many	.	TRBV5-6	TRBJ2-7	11	TGTGCCAGCAGCTTCTTCGACGAGCAGTACTTC	CASSFFDEQYF
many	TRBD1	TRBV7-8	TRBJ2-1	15	TGTGCCAGCAGCTTAGTGGGACAGTCCTACAATGAGCAGTTCTTC	CASSLVGQSYNEQFF
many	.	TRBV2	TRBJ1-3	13	TGTGCCAGCGTGACAGACTCTGGAAACACCATATATTTT	CASVTDSGNTIYF
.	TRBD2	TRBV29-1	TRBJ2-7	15	TGCAGCGTTGAGGGGAGGCGGGAGGGGGGCGGCGAGCAGTACTTC	CSVEGRREGGGEQYF
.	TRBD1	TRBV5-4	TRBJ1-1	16	TGTGCCAGCAGCGGGGGGACAGGCCACCTGAACACTGAAGCTTTCTTT	CASSGGTGHLNTEAFF
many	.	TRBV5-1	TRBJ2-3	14	TGCGCCAGCAGCACCGGACAGCACACAGATACGCAGTATTTT	CASSTGQHTDTQYF
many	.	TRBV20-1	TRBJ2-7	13	TGCAGTGCTAGGACAGGCCACCAGGACGAGCAGTACTTC	CSARTGHQDEQYF
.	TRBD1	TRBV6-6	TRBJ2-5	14	TGTGCCAGCAGTGTTGGGACAGGTCAAGAGACCCAGTACTTC	CASSVGTGQETQYF
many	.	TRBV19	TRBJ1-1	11	TGTGCCAGTAGTGGGGGGACATCGGCTTTCTTT	CASSGGTSAFF